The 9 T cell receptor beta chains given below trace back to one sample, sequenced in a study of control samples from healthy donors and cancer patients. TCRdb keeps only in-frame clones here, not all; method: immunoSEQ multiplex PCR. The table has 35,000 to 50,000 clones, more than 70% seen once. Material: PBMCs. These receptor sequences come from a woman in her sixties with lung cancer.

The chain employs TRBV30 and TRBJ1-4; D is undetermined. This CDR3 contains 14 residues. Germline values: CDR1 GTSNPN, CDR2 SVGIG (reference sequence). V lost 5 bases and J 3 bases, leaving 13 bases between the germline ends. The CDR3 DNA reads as TGTGCCTGGTCGGACGCCCCTTCTAATGAAAAACTGTTTTTT. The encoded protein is CAWSDAPSNEKLFF.

The DNA for the CDR3 is TGTGCCAGCAGCCCGTATCCTAGCGACACAATCACCGGGGAGCTGTTTTTT. It yields the protein CASSPYPSDTITGELFF. The chain is built from TRBV7-3 and TRBJ2-2; tentative D call: TRBD2 (6 bases). From germline, CDR1 is SGHTA and CDR2 FQGTGA. The CDR3 is made up of 17 amino acids. Trimming shortened V by 5 bases and J by 4 bases, and 20 bases separated the two germline ends.

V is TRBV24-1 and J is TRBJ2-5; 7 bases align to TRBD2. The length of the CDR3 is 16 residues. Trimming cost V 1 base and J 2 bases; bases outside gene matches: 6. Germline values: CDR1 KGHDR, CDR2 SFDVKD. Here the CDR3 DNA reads TGTGCCACCAGTGATTTCGGTGGGGGGGGGCAAGAGACCCAGTACTTC. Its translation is CATSDFGGGGQETQYF.

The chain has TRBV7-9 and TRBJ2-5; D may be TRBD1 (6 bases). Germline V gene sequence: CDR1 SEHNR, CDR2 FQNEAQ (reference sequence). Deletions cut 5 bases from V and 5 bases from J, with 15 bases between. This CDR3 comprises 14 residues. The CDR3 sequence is CASSTQGSMETQYF. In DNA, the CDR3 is TGTGCCAGCAGCACCCAGGGGAGTATGGAGACCCAGTACTTC. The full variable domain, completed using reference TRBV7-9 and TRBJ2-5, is DTGVSQNPRHKITKRGQNVTFRCDPISEHNRLYWYRQTLGQGPEFLTYFQNEAQLEKSRLLSDRFSAERPKGSFSTLEIQRTEQGDSAMYLCASSTQGSMETQYFGPGTRLLVL.

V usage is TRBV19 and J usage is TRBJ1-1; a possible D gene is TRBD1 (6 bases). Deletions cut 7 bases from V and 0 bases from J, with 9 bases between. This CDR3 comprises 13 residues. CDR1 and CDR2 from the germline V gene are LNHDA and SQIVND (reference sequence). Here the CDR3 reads CASNGQMNTEAFF. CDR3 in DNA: TGTGCCAGTAATGGACAGATGAACACTGAAGCTTTCTTT.

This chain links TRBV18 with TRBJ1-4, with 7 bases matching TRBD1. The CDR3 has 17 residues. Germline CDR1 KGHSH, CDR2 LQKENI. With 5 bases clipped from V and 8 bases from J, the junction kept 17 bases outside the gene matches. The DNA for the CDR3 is TGTGCCAGCTCAAAGGAATGGGACAGCGCCTTGGGGGAAAAACTGTTTTTT. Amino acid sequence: CASSKEWDSALGEKLFF.

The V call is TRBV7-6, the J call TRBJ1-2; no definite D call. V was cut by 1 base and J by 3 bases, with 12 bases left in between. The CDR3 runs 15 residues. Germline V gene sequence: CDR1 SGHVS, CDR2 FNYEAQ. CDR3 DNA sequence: TGTGCCAGCAGCTTAGGGGGAAGGGCCGACTATGGCTACACCTTC. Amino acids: CASSLGGRADYGYTF.

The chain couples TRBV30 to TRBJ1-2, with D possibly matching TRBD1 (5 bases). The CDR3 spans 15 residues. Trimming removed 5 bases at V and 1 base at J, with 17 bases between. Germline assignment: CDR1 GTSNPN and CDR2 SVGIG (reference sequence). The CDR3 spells CAWSAPGGSNYGYTF. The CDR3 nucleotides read TGTGCCTGGTCCGCCCCGGGGGGGAGTAACTATGGCTACACCTTC.

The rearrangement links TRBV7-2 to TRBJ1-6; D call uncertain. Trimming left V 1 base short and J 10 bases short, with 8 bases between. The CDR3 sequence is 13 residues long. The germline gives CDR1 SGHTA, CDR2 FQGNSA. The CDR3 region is CASSLESRSPLHF. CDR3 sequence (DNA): TGTGCCAGCAGCTTAGAAAGTCGCTCACCCCTCCACTTT. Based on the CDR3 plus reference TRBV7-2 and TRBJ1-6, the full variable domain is GAGVSQSPSNKVTEKGKDVELRCDPISGHTALYWYRQSLGQGLEFLIYFQGNSAPDKSGLPSDRFSAERTGGSVSTLTIQRTQQEDSAVYLCASSLESRSPLHFGNGTRLTVT.